This TCR beta chain is drawn from a study of T cell repertoires in cytomegalovirus infection. Study-wide background: Both a matching HLA type and CMV infection were indicated by public TCR beta signatures.

As regards this clonotype: What it recognizes is unknown.

MiXCR, applied by TCRdb to the reads, yields one record per CDR3 protein. Counted here are 750,000 to 950,000 distinct CDR3 sequences, about 28% occurring once; the ten biggest clones make up roughly 14%. CDR1 is LNHDA and CDR2 is SQIVND in the germline V gene (reference sequence). The CDR3 runs 12 residues. J lost 10 bases, V lost 7 bases, and 4 bases had no gene match. Whole-study results and caveats: Public TCR beta family frequency separated CMV-and-HLA carriers, including in an independent cohort. The ex vivo response showed dominance by HLA-C-restricted CMV-specific TCR beta clonotypes.

The chain couples TRBV19 to TRBJ2-1; 10 nucleotides agree with TRBD2. The specimen was cultured CD8+ T cells from PBMCs, collected from culture after CMV antigen stimulation. The origin of this receptor is a human donor in good health (CMV status not recorded). Some clones in this sample may be carry-over from other donors' samples. CDR3 sequence: CASISLAGEQFF. In DNA form, the CDR3 reads TGTGCCAGTATCTCACTAGCGGGGGAGCAGTTCTTC.